This T cell receptor beta chain was documented in a study of blood T cell repertoires in COVID-19. Germline CDR1 SQVTM, CDR2 ANQGSEA. Unmatched junction bases numbered 4, after V lost 4 bases and J lost 4 bases. CDR3 length: 14 residues. As processed by the authors: Amplification of reference gene primers was used by the study to estimate nucleated cell counts. The assay was immunoSEQ multiplex PCR, and TCRdb's table has in-frame clones only and misses some. Clone size and the V and J calls come from that table; the DNA yielded D and trimming. The data hold about 210,000 clones, with roughly 85% observed a single time.

This sequence joins TRBV29-1 and TRBJ1-3; 10 bases line up with TRBD1. This clonotype was obtained from a man aged 50 to 59 with COVID-19, enrolled during active disease. Material: peripheral blood. Here the CDR3 reads CSVGTGGSGNTIYF. The CDR3 DNA is TGCAGCGTTGGGACAGGGGGGTCAGGAAACACCATATATTTT.